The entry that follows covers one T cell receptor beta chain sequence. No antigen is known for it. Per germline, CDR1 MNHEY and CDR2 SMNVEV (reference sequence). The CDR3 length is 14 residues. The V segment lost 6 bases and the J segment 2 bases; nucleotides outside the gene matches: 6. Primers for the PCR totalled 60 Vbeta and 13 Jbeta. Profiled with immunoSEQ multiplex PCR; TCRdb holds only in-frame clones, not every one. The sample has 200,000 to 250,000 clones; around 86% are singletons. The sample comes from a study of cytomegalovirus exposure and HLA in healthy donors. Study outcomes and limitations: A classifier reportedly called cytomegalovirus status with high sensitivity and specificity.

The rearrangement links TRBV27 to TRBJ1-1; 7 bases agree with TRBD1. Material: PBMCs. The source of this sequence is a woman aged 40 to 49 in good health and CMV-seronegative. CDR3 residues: CASRLGDSNTEAFF. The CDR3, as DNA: TGTGCCAGCAGGTTAGGGGACAGCAACACTGAAGCTTTCTTT.